Presented here are 19 T cell receptor beta chains from one specimen sequenced in a study of shared clonotypes between healthy human individuals. Profiling relied on immunoSEQ multiplex PCR, and the TCRdb table lists in-frame clones only, not all of them. Among 2 million to 2.5 million clones listed, about 94% were seen once. Sequenced: naive CD4+ T cells sorted from blood. Sample subset: CD45RA+ positively selected. Receptor source: a man aged 18 to 30 in good health.

In its sample, this clone was seen once. This rearrangement joins TRBV25-1 to TRBJ1-5; TRBD1 is a possible D gene (5 bases). V lost 6 bases and J 3 bases, leaving 9 bases between the germline ends. Germline V gives CDR1 MGHDK, CDR2 SYGVNS. The CDR3 consists of 13 residues. The CDR3 nucleotides read TGTGCCAGCAGACGGGGGGACAATCAGCCCCAGCATTTT. It specifies CASRRGDNQPQHF. The whole variable domain, remainder taken from reference TRBV25-1 and TRBJ1-5, is EADIYQTPRYLVIGTGKKITLECSQTMGHDKMYWYQQDPGMELHLIHYSYGVNSTEKGDLSSESTVSRIRTEHFPLTLESARPSHTSQYLCASRRGDNQPQHFGDGTRLSIL.

The gene calls are TRBV4-1 and TRBJ2-5; TRBD1 might be the D (5 bases). Germline V CDR1 and CDR2: MGHRA, YSYEKL. V was shortened by 1 base and J by 9 bases, with 9 bases between the two germline ends. The CDR3 runs to 12 residues. The CDR3 DNA is TGCGCCAGCAGCCAAGTAGGGGATTCCCAGTACTTC. Residues: CASSQVGDSQYF.

J is TRBJ1-3 and V is TRBV10-3, with D possibly being TRBD1 (6 bases). V dropped 5 bases and J dropped 7 bases, with 18 bases sitting between them. This CDR3 contains 15 residues. Per the germline V gene, CDR1 is ENHRY and CDR2 is SYGVKD. CDR3 in DNA: TGTGCCATCAGTCCCTCAGGGATTCAGGGGAACACCATATATTTT. Its translation is CAISPSGIQGNTIYF.

The chain is built from TRBV6-5 and TRBJ2-7; D is perhaps TRBD1 (6 bases). V lost 6 bases and J lost 2, with 17 bases in between. This CDR3 spans 15 amino acids. The germline V gene has CDR1 MNHEY and CDR2 SVGAGI. In DNA form, the CDR3 reads TGTGCCAGCAGACCAACGGGACAAGGGCCCTACGAGCAGTACTTC. This codes for CASRPTGQGPYEQYF.

This sequence joins TRBV9 and TRBJ2-3; 8 bases map to TRBD2. CDR3 size: 16 residues. V was pared by 2 bases and J by 5 bases, with 10 bases of the junction left unmatched. Germline V gene data show CDR1 as SGDLS and CDR2 as YYNGEE. This chain's CDR3 is CASSVDSGTTGDTQYF. The CDR3 nucleotides are TGTGCCAGCAGCGTTGATAGCGGGACTACGGGAGATACGCAGTATTTT.

The chain recombines TRBV6-5 with TRBJ2-3; no clear D. V was shortened by 7 bases and J by 2 bases, with 10 bases between the two germline ends. Germline lookup yields CDR1 MNHEY and CDR2 SVGAGI. The CDR3 totals 13 residues. CDR3 protein: CASKQLITDTQYF. For the CDR3, the DNA is TGTGCCAGCAAACAACTGATCACAGATACGCAGTATTTT.

Points on this clone: The sample contains more than one DNA sequence encoding this CDR3. This chain uses TRBV18 with TRBJ1-5, with TRBD1 matching 7 bases. Losses at the gene ends were 6 bases for V and 0 bases for J; bases not matched to a gene: 2. This CDR3 has 14 amino acids. Germline V gene sequence: CDR1 KGHSH, CDR2 LQKENI. CDR3 nucleotide sequence: TGTGCCAGCTCTCGGGACAGTAGCAATCAGCCCCAGCATTTT. This gives the protein CASSRDSSNQPQHF.

About this clone itself: This same CDR3 is encoded by further DNA sequences in the sample. The chain links TRBV6-1 to TRBJ2-2; D unclear. Germline values: CDR1 MNHNS, CDR2 SASEGT. The germline V and J ends were trimmed by 4 bases and 2 bases, with 5 bases remaining between them. The CDR3 contains 13 residues. This chain's CDR3 is CASSGQNTGELFF. Here the CDR3 DNA reads TGTGCCAGCAGTGGACAAAACACCGGGGAGCTGTTTTTT.

This chain links TRBV27 with TRBJ2-7, with 10 bases lining up with TRBD2. After removal of 3 bases from V and 7 bases from J, the junction contained 6 bases not matched to a gene. The CDR3 runs to 14 residues. Germline CDR1 MNHEY, CDR2 SMNVEV (reference sequence). CDR3 in DNA: TGTGCCAGCAGTTTTCTAGCGGGGGCCTGGGAGCAGTACTTC. It codes for CASSFLAGAWEQYF.

This rearrangement joins TRBV19 to TRBJ2-5; D gene unclear. V was clipped by 3 bases and J by 5 bases, with 10 bases between them. The CDR3 sequence is 13 residues long. Germline loops: CDR1 LNHDA, CDR2 SQIVND (reference sequence). The DNA for the CDR3 is TGTGCCAGTAGTATGTTACAGACGGAGACCCAGTACTTC. Translation gives CASSMLQTETQYF.

This clone was seen once. Other DNA sequences in the same sample also yield this CDR3. The CDR3 bases are TGTGCCATCAGTGAGTCGGGCAGAGGGCAGCCCCAGCATTTT. Translation: CAISESGRGQPQHF. V and J are TRBV10-3 and TRBJ1-5, with no clear D. This CDR3 comprises 14 residues. V lost 0 bases and J lost 7, with 10 bases in between. Germline CDR1 ENHRY, CDR2 SYGVKD.

The chain links TRBV19 to TRBJ1-4; 10 bases match TRBD1. Germline-derived CDR1 and CDR2 are LNHDA and SQIVND (reference sequence). V lost 8 bases and J lost 4; bases outside the gene matches: 4. The CDR3 has 14 amino acids. CDR3 in amino acids: CASRDRGHNEKLFF. CDR3 DNA: TGTGCCAGTCGGGACAGGGGCCATAATGAAAAACTGTTTTTT.

This sequence joins TRBV30 and TRBJ1-6, with D possibly TRBD1 on 5 matching bases. The CDR3 has 15 residues. From germline, CDR1 is GTSNPN and CDR2 SVGIG (reference sequence). With 7 bases removed from V and 3 bases from J, the gap between germline ends came to 16 bases. The CDR3 protein is CASASGDSYNSPLHF. The DNA of the CDR3 is TGTGCCTCCGCCTCTGGAGACAGCTATAATTCACCCCTCCACTTT.

The CDR3 DNA follows: TGTGCCACCGTTCAACACTACGAGCAGTACTTC. Translated: CATVQHYEQYF. The V and J genes are TRBV6-5 and TRBJ2-7; no clear D. Germline loops: CDR1 MNHEY, CDR2 SVGAGI. The V end was cut by 10 bases, the J end by 3 bases, with 10 bases between. The CDR3 loop spans 11 amino acids.

Only one count was recorded for this clone. This chain joins TRBV6-6 and TRBJ2-1; TRBD2 aligns across 11 bases. The CDR3 sequence is 16 residues long. Looked up from germline, CDR1 is MNHNY and CDR2 is SVGAGI (reference sequence). J was trimmed by 6 bases and V by 4 bases; bases with no gene match: 8. CDR3 sequence reads: CASSSFSGRGGNEQFF. The CDR3 DNA reads as TGTGCCAGCAGTTCCTTTAGCGGGAGGGGGGGCAATGAGCAGTTCTTC.

The chain employs TRBV6-1 and TRBJ2-7; D ambiguous. Trimming stripped 0 bases from V and 0 bases from J, with 6 bases between. The CDR3 covers 14 residues. The germline gives CDR1 MNHNS, CDR2 SASEGT. The CDR3, as DNA: TGTGCCAGCAGTGAAGCGGCCACCTCCTACGAGCAGTACTTC. Translation: CASSEAATSYEQYF.

A single count supports this clone. The chain is built from TRBV2 and TRBJ2-7; 9 bases fit TRBD2. The CDR3 has 12 residues. V shed 10 bases and J 2 bases; nucleotides not matched to a gene: 3. Germline values: CDR1 SNHLY, CDR2 FYNNEI. For the CDR3, the DNA is TGTGCCATGTTAGCGGGAGCCTACGAGCAGTACTTC. Its translation: CAMLAGAYEQYF.

The V and J genes are TRBV19 and TRBJ1-2, with a tentative D call TRBD1 (5 bases). The CDR3 contains 13 residues. From germline, CDR1 is LNHDA and CDR2 SQIVND (reference sequence). V was clipped by 6 bases and J by 4 bases, with 12 bases between them. The CDR3 sequence: CASRTGGSYGYTF. Here the CDR3 DNA reads TGTGCCAGTAGGACGGGGGGGAGCTATGGCTACACCTTC.

The table lists this clone with a count of one. The chain joins TRBV18 to TRBJ1-4; D remains unclear. The CDR3 sequence is 12 residues long. V gave up 4 bases and J gave up 7 bases, with 7 bases separating them. The germline V gene encodes CDR1 KGHSH and CDR2 LQKENI. For the CDR3, the DNA is TGTGCCAGCTCACGACTTGGTGAAAAACTGTTTTTT. Its protein is CASSRLGEKLFF.